This TCR beta chain was recovered during a study of blood T cell repertoires in COVID-19 (dated by TCRdb to 2019 to 2021). For context, the study as a whole: Samples covering the acute and convalescent phases of COVID-19 were provided by collaborators in the United States, Italy and Spain. HLA class I and class II types, where available, came from metadata supplied by the sample provider rather than from assay-based typing. Subjects who had been exposed to COVID-19, were actively infected with it, or had recovered from it provided the deeply sampled blood TCRbeta repertoires that made up the dataset. The material from the prospective study consisted of cDNA or gDNA derived from T cells, B-cell-depleted T cells, or PBMCs. A de-identified subject ID, COVID-19 status, age in years and sex were almost always included in the sample metadata. A freely available public database, intended as a resource for researchers studying the immune response to SARS-CoV-2, is where the repertoires were released. Samples were obtained from the ongoing ImmuneRACE study (first 160 participants) and from about 1,300 subjects provided by 6 global collaborators. Points the paper makes about the study in general: Clinical and demographic metadata were provided uncurated, with the amount varying by source and participant.

Each collaborating institution followed its own protocols to collect whole blood in K2EDTA tubes. For TCRbeta analysis, collaborators shipped samples in one of three forms: frozen whole blood, isolated PBMCs, or DNA extracted from either of those sample types. CDR1 and CDR2 were assigned from the germline V gene as KGHSH and LQKENI. Trimming leaves V shorter by 3 bases and J shorter by 7 bases, with the junction holding 7 bases beyond the gene matches. The CDR3 covers 16 residues, taking in both the cysteine and the phenylalanine. Only the CDR3 DNA stays, 48 bases, in frame from base 1. Points on this clone: No cognate antigen has been identified for it. The sample holds no much larger clone one base away, and base qualities are not on file.

TCRbeta CDR3 regions were amplified from genomic DNA by means of the immunoSEQ Assay, a bias-controlled multiplex PCR. The authors' pipeline ran thus. Within the assay, amplification of reference gene primers was used to estimate how many nucleated cells each sample contained. To quantify the absolute abundance of each unique TCRbeta CDR3 rearrangement, sequence reads were collapsed and filtered. Productive Simpson clonality was computed per sample as the square root of Simpson's diversity index over productive rearrangements. Held by TCRdb, this immuneACCESS table contains in-frame sequences only and omits some clones. Under half of the omission traces to an unresolved V gene where checked; the cause of the rest is unknown. The DNA gave D and trimming, while V, J and clone size come from that table. This sample lists 200,000 to 300,000 clones; about 70% were detected once. The biggest ten clones account for about 3% of the sample.

The clonotype was recovered from a woman older than 75 with acute or convalescent COVID-19. The specimen sequenced was peripheral blood. The chain couples TRBV18 to TRBJ1-6; 9 of the junction bases match TRBD1. The DNA sequence is given as TGTGCCAGCTCACCGGCAGGACAGGGGTCAAATTCACCCCTCCACTTT. It codes for CASSPAGQGSNSPLHF.